This T cell receptor (beta chain) appears in the sequencing data of a study of T cells in localized non-small cell lung cancer. TCRdb's table, derived via immunoSEQ multiplex PCR, lists solely in-frame clones and lacks some. This sample has 25,000 to 35,000 clones, with 85% to 90% found just once. This clone was counted a few times. The clonotype comes from a female donor aged 60 or older with stage I lung adenocarcinoma. The sample consisted of peripheral blood, taken before any cancer treatment.

The CDR3 coding sequence is TGCGCCAGCAGAGAGGGAGGCCACGAGCAGTACTTC. It translates to CASREGGHEQYF. V gene TRBV23-1 combines with J gene TRBJ2-7; TRBD2 might be the D (6 bases). TRBV23-1 is annotated as an ORF whose role is uncertain. The CDR3 runs to 12 residues. Trimming shortened V by 6 bases and J by 5 bases, and 11 bases separated the two germline ends.